In its sample, the clone carrying this TCR beta chain was seen many times. The read ends 3 residues early relative to the CDR3; the germline J gene fills the gap. This record comes from a study of T cell clonality in common variable immunodeficiency. Sequencing was performed with immunoSEQ multiplex PCR; in TCRdb, only in-frame clones are kept and a portion is missing. This sample carries about 28,000 clones and no singletons, and about 13% goes to the top ten. This CDR3 spans 13 amino acids. Germline V gives CDR1 DFQATT, CDR2 SNEGSKA (reference sequence). The sample was peripheral blood mononuclear cells. The source is a person aged 18 to 69 in good health. This rearrangement joins TRBV20-1 to TRBJ2-2, with 7 bases identical to TRBD2. CDR3 sequence reads: CGTGTTNTGELFF. The sequenced CDR3 bases are TGCGGTACCGGGACTACGAACACCGGGGAG.